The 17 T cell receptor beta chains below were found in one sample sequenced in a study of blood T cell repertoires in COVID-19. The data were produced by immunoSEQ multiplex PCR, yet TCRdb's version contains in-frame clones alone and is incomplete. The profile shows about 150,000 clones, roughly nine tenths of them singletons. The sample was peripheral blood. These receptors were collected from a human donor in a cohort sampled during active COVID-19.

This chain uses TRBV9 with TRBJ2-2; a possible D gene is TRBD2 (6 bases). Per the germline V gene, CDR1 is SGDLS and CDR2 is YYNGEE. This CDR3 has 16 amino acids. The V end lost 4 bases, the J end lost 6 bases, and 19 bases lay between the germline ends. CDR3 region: CASSPWREASAGELFF. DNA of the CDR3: TGTGCCAGCAGCCCCTGGAGGGAGGCTTCGGCCGGGGAGCTGTTTTTT.

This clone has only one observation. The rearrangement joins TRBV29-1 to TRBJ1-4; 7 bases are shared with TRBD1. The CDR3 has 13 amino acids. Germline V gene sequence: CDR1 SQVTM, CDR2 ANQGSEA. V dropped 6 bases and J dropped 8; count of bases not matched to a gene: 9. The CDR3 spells CSVPGRGSEKLFF. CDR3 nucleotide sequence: TGCAGCGTCCCCGGCAGGGGGAGCGAAAAACTGTTTTTT.

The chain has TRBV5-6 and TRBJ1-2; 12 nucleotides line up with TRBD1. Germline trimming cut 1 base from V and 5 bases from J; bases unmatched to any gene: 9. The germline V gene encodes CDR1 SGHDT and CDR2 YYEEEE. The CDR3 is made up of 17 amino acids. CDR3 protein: CASSLLGTGGSWYGYTF. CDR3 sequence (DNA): TGTGCCAGCAGCTTGCTCGGGACAGGGGGCTCATGGTATGGCTACACCTTC. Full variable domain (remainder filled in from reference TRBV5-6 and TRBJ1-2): DAGVTQSPTHLIKTRGQQVTLRCSPKSGHDTVSWYQQALGQGPQFIFQYYEEEERQRGNFPDRFSGHQFPNYSSELNVNALLLGDSALYLCASSLLGTGGSWYGYTFGSGTRLTVV.

CDR3 bases: TGTGCCTGGAGTACGGGTAGGACAGGGGGCCTAAACGCTGAAGCTTTCTTT. This sequence encodes CAWSTGRTGGLNAEAFF. This chain links TRBV30 with TRBJ1-1; 11 nucleotides align to TRBD1. The CDR3 spans 17 residues. Germline V lookup: CDR1 GTSNPN, CDR2 SVGIG (reference sequence). Trimming cost V 2 bases and J 6 bases; bases outside gene matches: 14.

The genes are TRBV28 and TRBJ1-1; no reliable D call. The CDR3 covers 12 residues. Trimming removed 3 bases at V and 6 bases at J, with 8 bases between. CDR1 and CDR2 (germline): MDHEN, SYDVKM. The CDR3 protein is CASSFEAAEAFF. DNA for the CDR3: TGTGCCAGCAGTTTTGAAGCGGCTGAAGCTTTCTTT.

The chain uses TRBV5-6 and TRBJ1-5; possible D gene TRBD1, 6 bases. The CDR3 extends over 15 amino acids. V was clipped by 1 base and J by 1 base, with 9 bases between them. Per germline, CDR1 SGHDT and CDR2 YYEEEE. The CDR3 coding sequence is TGTGCCAGCAGCTTGTGGGACACGAGCAATCAGCCCCAGCATTTT. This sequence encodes CASSLWDTSNQPQHF.

CDR3 in amino acids: CASSFGDRPNTGELFF. For the CDR3, the DNA is TGTGCCAGCAGCTTCGGAGACAGGCCGAACACCGGGGAGCTGTTTTTT. J is TRBJ2-2 and V is TRBV11-2, with D possibly matching TRBD1 (6 bases). CDR3 length: 16 residues. The ends were cut back, 3 bases at V and 0 bases at J, with 11 bases in the middle. The germline V gene encodes CDR1 SGHAT and CDR2 FQNNGV.

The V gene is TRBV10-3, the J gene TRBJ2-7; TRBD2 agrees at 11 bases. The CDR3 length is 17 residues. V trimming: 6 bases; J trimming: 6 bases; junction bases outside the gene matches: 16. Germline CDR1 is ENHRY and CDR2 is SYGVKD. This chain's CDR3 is CAISTETPGLADREQYF. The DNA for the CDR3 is TGTGCCATCAGCACGGAGACGCCGGGACTAGCGGACCGCGAGCAGTACTTC.

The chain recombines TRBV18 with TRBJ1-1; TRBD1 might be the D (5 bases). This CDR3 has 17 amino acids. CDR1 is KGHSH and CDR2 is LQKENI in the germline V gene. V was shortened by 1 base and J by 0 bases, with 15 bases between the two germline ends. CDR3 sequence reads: CASSPRSNTGLNTEAFF. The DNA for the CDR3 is TGTGCCAGCTCACCACGAAGTAACACAGGATTGAACACTGAAGCTTTCTTT.

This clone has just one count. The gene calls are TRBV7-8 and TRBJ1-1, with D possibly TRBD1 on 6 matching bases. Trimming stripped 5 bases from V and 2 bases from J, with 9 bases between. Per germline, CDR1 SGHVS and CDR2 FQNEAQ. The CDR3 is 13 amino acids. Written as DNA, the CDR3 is TGTGCCAGCAGCCAGGGACAAAACACTGAAGCTTTCTTT. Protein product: CASSQGQNTEAFF.

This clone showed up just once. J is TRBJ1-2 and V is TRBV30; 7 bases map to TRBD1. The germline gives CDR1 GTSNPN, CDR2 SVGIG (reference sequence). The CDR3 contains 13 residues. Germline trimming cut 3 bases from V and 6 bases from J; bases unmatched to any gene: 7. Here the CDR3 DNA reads TGTGCCTGGAGGAACAGGGGCCGAGATGGCTACACCTTC. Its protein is CAWRNRGRDGYTF. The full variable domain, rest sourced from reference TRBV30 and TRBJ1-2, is SQTIHQWPATLVQPVGSPLSLECTVEGTSNPNLYWYRQAAGRGLQLLFYSVGIGQISSEVPQNLSASRPQDRQFILSSKKLLLSDSGFYLCAWRNRGRDGYTFGSGTRLTVV.

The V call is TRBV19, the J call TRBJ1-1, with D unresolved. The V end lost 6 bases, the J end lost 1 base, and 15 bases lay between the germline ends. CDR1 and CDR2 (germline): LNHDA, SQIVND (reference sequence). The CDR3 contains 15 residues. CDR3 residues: CASRLLGSSNTEAFF. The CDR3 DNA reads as TGTGCCAGTAGACTACTAGGGTCGTCGAACACTGAAGCTTTCTTT.

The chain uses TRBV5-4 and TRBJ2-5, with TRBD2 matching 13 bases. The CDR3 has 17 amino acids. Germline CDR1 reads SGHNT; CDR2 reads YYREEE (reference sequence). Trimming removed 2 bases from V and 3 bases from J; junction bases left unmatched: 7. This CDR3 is CASSFARTSGGKETQYF. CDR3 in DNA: TGTGCCAGCAGCTTCGCCCGGACTAGCGGGGGAAAAGAGACCCAGTACTTC.

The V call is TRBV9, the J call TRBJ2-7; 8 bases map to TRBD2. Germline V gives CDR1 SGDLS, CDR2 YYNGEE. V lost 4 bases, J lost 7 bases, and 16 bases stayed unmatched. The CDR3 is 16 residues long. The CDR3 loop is CASSTQRESTGREQYF. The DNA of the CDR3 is TGTGCCAGCAGCACACAGCGGGAGTCGACGGGCCGGGAGCAGTACTTC.

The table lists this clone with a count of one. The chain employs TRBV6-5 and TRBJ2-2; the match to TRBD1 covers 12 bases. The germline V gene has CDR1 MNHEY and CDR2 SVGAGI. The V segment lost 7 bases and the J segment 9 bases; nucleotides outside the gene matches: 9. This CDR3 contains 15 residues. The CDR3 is CASTLRDRGRWELFF. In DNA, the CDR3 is TGTGCCAGCACCTTGCGGGACAGGGGGCGATGGGAGCTGTTTTTT.

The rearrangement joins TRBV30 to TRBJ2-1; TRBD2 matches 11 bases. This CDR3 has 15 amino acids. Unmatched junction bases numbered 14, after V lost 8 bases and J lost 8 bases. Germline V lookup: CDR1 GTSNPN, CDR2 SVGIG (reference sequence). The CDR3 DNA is TGTGCCCGAAAACCTACTAGCGGGGGTTTCGATGAGCAGTTCTTC. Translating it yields CARKPTSGGFDEQFF.

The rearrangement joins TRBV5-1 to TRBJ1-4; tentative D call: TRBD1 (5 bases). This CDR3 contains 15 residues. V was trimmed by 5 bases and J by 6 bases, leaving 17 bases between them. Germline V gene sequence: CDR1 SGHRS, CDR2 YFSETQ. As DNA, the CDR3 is TGCGCCAGCAGACCCGGGACTTCTTCTTATGAAAAACTGTTTTTT. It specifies CASRPGTSSYEKLFF.